A selection of T cell receptor beta chains follows, all from one sample in a study of T cells in Graves' hyperthyroidism and ophthalmopathy. TCRdb ran MiXCR on the multiplex PCR reads and lists one entry per CDR3 protein. The sample contains 210,000 or so distinct CDR3 sequences, roughly a sixth of which appear only once. Sequences were obtained from blood. The receptors were gathered from a man in his forties or fifties with Graves' hyperthyroidism. Each CDR3 is given with its conserved first and last residue. D genes are given only for firm matches. Size values are once, few and many counts, or a class for expanded clones, and some rows have none.

j_gene: TRBJ2-2
v_gene: TRBV28
abundance: many
d_gene: TRBD2
CDR3nt: TGTGCCAGCAGCCTAAGGCGGGGGGCCGTCGGGGAGCTGTTTTTT
CDR3aa: CASSLRRGAVGELFF

j_gene: TRBJ2-7
v_gene: TRBV20-1
abundance: many
d_gene: TRBD1
CDR3nt: TGCAGTGCTGCACAGGGGTACTACGAGCAGTACTTC
CDR3aa: CSAAQGYYEQYF

j_gene: TRBJ1-2
v_gene: TRBV11-2
abundance: few
d_gene: NA
CDR3nt: TGTGCCAGCAGCGTCCGGGCATGGCGCGGCTATGGCTACACCTTC
CDR3aa: CASSVRAWRGYGYTF

j_gene: TRBJ2-7
v_gene: TRBV30
abundance: many
d_gene: NA
CDR3nt: TGTGCCTGGAGTGGCATGCAGGGGAACGAGCAGTACTTC
CDR3aa: CAWSGMQGNEQYF

j_gene: TRBJ1-6
v_gene: TRBV28
abundance: few
d_gene: NA
CDR3nt: TGTGCCAGCAGTTTGGGGGCAGCGGATAGTTCACCCCTCCACTTT
CDR3aa: CASSLGAADSSPLHF

j_gene: TRBJ1-1
v_gene: TRBV5-6
abundance: many
d_gene: NA
CDR3nt: TGTGCCAGCAGCTTGTTGTCCGGGGGATTCACTGAAGCTTTCTTT
CDR3aa: CASSLLSGGFTEAFF

j_gene: TRBJ2-5
v_gene: TRBV11-2
abundance: many
d_gene: NA
CDR3nt: TGTGCCAGCAGTCGACACGTCCAAGAGACCCAGTACTTC
CDR3aa: CASSRHVQETQYF

j_gene: TRBJ2-1
v_gene: TRBV3-1
abundance: many
d_gene: TRBD2
CDR3nt: TGTGCCAGCAGCCCAAAGGCGGGAGCGGGACATGAGCAGTTCTTC
CDR3aa: CASSPKAGAGHEQFF

j_gene: TRBJ1-1
v_gene: TRBV30
abundance: NA
d_gene: NA
CDR3nt: TGTGCCTGGAGTTACACAGGGTATAGTTTACACACTGAAGCTTTCTTT
CDR3aa: CAWSYTGYSLHTEAFF

j_gene: TRBJ2-3
v_gene: TRBV29-1
abundance: few
d_gene: TRBD2
CDR3nt: TGCAGCGTTGAAGGGGGGGGGTCGCTAGCGGGAGATACGCAGTATTTT
CDR3aa: CSVEGGGSLAGDTQYF

j_gene: TRBJ2-5
v_gene: TRBV28
abundance: few
d_gene: TRBD2
CDR3nt: TGTGCCAGCAGTTTATGGGCGGCGGGAGGGCAGGAGACCCAGTACTTC
CDR3aa: CASSLWAAGGQETQYF

j_gene: TRBJ1-4
v_gene: TRBV28
abundance: many
d_gene: NA
CDR3nt: TGTGCCAGCAGTAACCATAAAGGGGAAAAACTGTTTTTT
CDR3aa: CASSNHKGEKLFF

j_gene: TRBJ1-1
v_gene: TRBV5-5
abundance: NA
d_gene: TRBD1
CDR3nt: TGTGCCAGCAGGCTTCCAGGGGGAAGAACTGAAGCTTTCTTT
CDR3aa: CASRLPGGRTEAFF

j_gene: TRBJ1-5
v_gene: TRBV6-2/TRBV6-3
abundance: many
d_gene: TRBD1
CDR3nt: TGTGCCAGCAGCCTAAGCGACAGGGGTTATCAGCCCCAGCATTTT
CDR3aa: CASSLSDRGYQPQHF

j_gene: TRBJ2-2
v_gene: TRBV11-1
abundance: NA
d_gene: NA
CDR3nt: TGTGCCAGCAGCTTCGGGCCCCATGGAGACACCGGGGAGCTGTTTTTT
CDR3aa: CASSFGPHGDTGELFF